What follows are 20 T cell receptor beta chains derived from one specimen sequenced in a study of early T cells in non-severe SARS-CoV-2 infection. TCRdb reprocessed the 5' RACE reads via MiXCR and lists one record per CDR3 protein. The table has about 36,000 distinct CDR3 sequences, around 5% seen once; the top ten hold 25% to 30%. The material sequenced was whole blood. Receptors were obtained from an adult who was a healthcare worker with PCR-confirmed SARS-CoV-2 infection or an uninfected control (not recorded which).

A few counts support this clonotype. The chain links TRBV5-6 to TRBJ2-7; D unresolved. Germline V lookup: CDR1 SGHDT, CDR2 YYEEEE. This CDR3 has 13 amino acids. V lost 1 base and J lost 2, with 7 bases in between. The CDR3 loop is CASSLYGTYEQYF. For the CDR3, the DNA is TGTGCCAGCAGCTTGTACGGCACCTACGAGCAGTACTTC.

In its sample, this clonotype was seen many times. The CDR3 here is CSARRTASWADTQYF. DNA of the CDR3: TGCAGTGCAAGACGGACAGCGTCTTGGGCAGATACGCAGTATTTT. The chain couples TRBV20-1 to TRBJ2-3; a possible D gene is TRBD1 (6 bases). V was shortened by 6 bases and J by 4 bases, with 20 bases between the two germline ends. The CDR3 runs to 15 residues. CDR1 is DFQATT, CDR2 SNEGSKA, per germline (reference sequence).

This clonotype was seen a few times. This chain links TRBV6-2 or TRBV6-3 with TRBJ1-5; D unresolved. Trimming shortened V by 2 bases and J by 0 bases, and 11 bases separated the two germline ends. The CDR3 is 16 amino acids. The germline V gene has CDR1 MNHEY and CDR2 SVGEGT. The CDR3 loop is CASSYGRFYSNQPQHF. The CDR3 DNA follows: TGTGCCAGCAGTTACGGACGTTTCTATAGCAATCAGCCCCAGCATTTT.

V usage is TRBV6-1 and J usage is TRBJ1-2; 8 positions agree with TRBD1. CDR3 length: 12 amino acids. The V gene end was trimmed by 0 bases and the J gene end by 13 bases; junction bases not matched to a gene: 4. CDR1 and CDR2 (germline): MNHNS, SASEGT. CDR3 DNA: TGTGCCAGCAGTGAAGCGGACAGGGATACCACCTTC. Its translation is CASSEADRDTTF.

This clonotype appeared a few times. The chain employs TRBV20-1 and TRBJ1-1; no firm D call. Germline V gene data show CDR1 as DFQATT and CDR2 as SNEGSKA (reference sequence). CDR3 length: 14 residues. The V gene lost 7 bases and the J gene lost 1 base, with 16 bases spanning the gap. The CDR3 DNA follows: TGCAGTGTGAGCGGGTCAGGTACGAACACTGAAGCTTTCTTT. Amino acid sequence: CSVSGSGTNTEAFF.

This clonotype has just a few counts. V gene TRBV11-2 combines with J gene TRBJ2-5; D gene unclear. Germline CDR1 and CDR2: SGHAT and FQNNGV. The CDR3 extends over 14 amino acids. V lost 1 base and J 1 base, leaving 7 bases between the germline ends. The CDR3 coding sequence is TGTGCCAGCAGCTTAGGAGCTACCCAAGAGACCCAGTACTTC. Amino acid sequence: CASSLGATQETQYF. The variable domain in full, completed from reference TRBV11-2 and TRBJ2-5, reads EAGVAQSPRYKIIEKRQSVAFWCNPISGHATLYWYQQILGQGPKLLIQFQNNGVVDDSQLPKDRFSAERLKGVDSTLKIQPAKLEDSAVYLCASSLGATQETQYFGPGTRLLVL.

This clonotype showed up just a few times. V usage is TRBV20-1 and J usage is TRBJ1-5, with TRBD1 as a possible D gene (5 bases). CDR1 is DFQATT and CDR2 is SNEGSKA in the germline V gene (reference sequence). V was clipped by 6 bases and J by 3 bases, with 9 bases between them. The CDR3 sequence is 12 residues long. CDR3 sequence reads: CSAGHPNQPQHF. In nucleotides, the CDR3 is TGCAGTGCAGGACACCCCAATCAGCCCCAGCATTTT.

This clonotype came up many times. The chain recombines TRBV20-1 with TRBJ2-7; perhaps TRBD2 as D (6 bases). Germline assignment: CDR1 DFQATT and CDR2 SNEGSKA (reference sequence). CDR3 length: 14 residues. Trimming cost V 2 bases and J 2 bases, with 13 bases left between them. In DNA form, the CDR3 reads TGCAGTGCTAGAAATAGCGGAAACCCCTACGAGCAGTACTTC. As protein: CSARNSGNPYEQYF.

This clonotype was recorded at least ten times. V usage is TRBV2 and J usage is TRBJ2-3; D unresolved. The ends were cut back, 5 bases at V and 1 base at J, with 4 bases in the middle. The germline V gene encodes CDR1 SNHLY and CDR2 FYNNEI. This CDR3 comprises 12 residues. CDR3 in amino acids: CASSRGTDTQYF. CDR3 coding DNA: TGTGCCAGCAGTAGGGGCACAGATACGCAGTATTTT.

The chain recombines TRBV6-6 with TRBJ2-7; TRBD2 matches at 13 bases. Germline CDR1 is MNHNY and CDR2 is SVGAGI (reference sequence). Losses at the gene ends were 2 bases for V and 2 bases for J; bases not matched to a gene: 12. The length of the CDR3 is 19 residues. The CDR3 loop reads CASSYPPGLAGVQAYEQYF. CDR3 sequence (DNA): TGTGCCAGCAGTTACCCCCCTGGACTAGCGGGAGTACAGGCCTACGAGCAGTACTTC.

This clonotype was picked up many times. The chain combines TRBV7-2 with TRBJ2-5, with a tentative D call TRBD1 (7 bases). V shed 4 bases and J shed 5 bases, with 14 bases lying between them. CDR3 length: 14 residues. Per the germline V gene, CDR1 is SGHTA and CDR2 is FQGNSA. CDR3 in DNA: TGTGCCAGCAGCTCCAGGGGGGCCAGGGAGACCCAGTACTTC. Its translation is CASSSRGARETQYF. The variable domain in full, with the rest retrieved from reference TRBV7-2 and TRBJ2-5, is GAGVSQSPSNKVTEKGKDVELRCDPISGHTALYWYRQSLGQGLEFLIYFQGNSAPDKSGLPSDRFSAERTGGSVSTLTIQRTQQEDSAVYLCASSSRGARETQYFGPGTRLLVL.

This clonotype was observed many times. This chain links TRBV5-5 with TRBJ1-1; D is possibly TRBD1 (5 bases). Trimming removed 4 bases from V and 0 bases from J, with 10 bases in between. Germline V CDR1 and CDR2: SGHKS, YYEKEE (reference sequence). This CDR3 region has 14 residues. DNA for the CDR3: TGTGCCAGCAGCGGGACGACGGTGAACACTGAAGCTTTCTTT. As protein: CASSGTTVNTEAFF. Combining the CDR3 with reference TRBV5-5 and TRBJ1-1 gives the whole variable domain DAGVTQSPTHLIKTRGQQVTLRCSPISGHKSVSWYQQVLGQGPQFIFQYYEKEERGRGNFPDRFSARQFPNYSSELNVNALLLGDSALYLCASSGTTVNTEAFFGQGTRLTVV.

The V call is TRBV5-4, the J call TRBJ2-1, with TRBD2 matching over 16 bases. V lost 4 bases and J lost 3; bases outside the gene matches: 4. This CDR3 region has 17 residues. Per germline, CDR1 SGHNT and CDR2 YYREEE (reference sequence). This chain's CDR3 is CASSTGTSGRGYNEQFF. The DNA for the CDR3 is TGTGCCAGCAGCACCGGGACTAGCGGGAGGGGCTACAATGAGCAGTTCTTC.

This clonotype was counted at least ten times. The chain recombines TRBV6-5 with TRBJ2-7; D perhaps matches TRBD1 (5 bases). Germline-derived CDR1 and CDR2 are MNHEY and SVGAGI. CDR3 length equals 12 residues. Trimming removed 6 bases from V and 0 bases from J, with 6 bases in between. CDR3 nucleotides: TGTGCCAGCAGGCAGGGCTCCTACGAGCAGTACTTC. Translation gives CASRQGSYEQYF.

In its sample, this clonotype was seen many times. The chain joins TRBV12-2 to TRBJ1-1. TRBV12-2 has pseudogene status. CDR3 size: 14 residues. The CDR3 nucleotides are TGTGCAAGTCGCTTTACGGAGAGAACACTGAAGCTTTTCTTT. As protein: CASRFTERTLKLFF.

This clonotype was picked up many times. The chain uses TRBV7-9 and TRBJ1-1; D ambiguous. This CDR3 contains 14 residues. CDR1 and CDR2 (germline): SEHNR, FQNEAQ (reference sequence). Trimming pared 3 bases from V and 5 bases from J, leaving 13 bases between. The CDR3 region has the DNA TGTGCCAGCAGCTTGGAGGCCAGAGGGACTGAAGCTTTCTTT. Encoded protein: CASSLEARGTEAFF.

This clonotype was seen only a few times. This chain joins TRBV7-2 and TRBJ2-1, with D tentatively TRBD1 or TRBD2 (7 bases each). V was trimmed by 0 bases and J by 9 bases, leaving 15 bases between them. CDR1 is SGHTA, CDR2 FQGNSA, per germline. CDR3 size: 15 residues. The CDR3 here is CASSLALRGGREQFF. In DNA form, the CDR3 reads TGTGCCAGCAGCTTAGCGCTCAGGGGGGGGCGTGAGCAGTTCTTC.

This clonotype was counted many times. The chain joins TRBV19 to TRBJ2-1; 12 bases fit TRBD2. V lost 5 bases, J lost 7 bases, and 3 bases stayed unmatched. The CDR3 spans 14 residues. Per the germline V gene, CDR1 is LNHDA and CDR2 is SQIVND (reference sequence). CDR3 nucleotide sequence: TGTGCCAGTAGTGAGACTAGCGGGAGAAATGAGCAGTTCTTC. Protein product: CASSETSGRNEQFF.

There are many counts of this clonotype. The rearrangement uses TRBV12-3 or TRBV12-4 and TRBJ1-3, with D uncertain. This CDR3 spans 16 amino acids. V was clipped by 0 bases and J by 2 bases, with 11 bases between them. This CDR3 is CASSLASGITGNTIYF. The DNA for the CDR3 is TGTGCCAGCAGTTTAGCGAGCGGTATAACTGGAAACACCATATATTTT.

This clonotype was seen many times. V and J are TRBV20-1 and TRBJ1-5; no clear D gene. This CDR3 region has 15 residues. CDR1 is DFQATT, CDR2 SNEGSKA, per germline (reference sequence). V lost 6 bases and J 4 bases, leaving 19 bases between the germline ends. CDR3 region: CSAIGGNFGNQPQHF. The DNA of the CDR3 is TGCAGTGCAATCGGAGGGAACTTCGGAAATCAGCCCCAGCATTTT.